The following is a T cell receptor beta chain sequence with its context. Antigen unknown. The data stem from a study of T cells in tuberculosis. Study-level information: In South Africa, adults with active tuberculosis were compared with IGRA-negative and latently infected IGRA-positive adolescents. Regarding the study as a whole: Active tuberculosis TCR-alpha repertoires lay closer to GMM-specific TCRs than IGRA-negative controls, suggesting clonal expansion.

Generated by immunoSEQ multiplex PCR, the TCRdb table keeps only in-frame clones and is missing some. The repertoire holds about 49,000 clones, roughly 95% seen once, with 1.4% to 1.5% in the top ten. The time point: new active TB diagnosis, blood taken before or within 7 days of starting treatment. Included patients were adults of at least 18, HIV-seronegative, South African. Positive smear microscopy and/or M. tuberculosis culture confirmed active disease. Sequenced here: PBMCs, sampled at tuberculosis diagnosis. The sequence was obtained from an adult with tuberculosis.

This chain's CDR3 is CASSLRGGEQYF. The CDR3 region has the DNA TGTGCCAGCAGCTTGCGAGGGGGAGAGCAGTACTTC. J is TRBJ2-7 and V is TRBV7-9; D might be TRBD1 (6 bases). Germline loops: CDR1 SEHNR, CDR2 FQNEAQ (reference sequence). V was shortened by 3 bases and J by 7 bases, with 10 bases between the two germline ends. The CDR3 loop spans 12 amino acids.